Given below is one TCR beta chain in context. Its antigen is still unknown. Deletions cut 3 bases from V and 0 bases from J, with 12 bases between. The CDR3 is made up of 15 amino acids. Per germline, CDR1 MNHEY and CDR2 SMNVEV (reference sequence). Profiled with immunoSEQ multiplex PCR; TCRdb holds only in-frame clones, not every one. This table has 90,000 to 95,000 clones, approximately 91% appearing once. These data are taken from a study of T cell responses to AZD1222 COVID-19 vaccine. Study outcomes and limitations: Donor demographics were predominantly white British with a female majority; clonal diversity may be underestimated. Researchers report vaccine-associated CD4 TCRs spanning spike, with dominance at 160-218 and 743-854.

The sequencing here drew on peripheral blood, taken on day 0 of AZD1222 vaccination. This sequence was found in an adult in good health. This chain connects TRBV27 to TRBJ2-7; D remains unclear. DNA of the CDR3: TGTGCCAGCAGTTTCCGCACCGAAAGCTCCTACGAGCAGTACTTC. As protein: CASSFRTESSYEQYF.